The 5 T cell receptor beta chains given below trace back to one sample, sequenced in a study of blood T cell repertoires in COVID-19 (dated by TCRdb to the early 2020s). The library was made by the immunoSEQ multiplex PCR assay. TCRdb's version of the immuneACCESS table is confined to in-frame rearrangements and falls short of the full clone set. An unresolved V gene accounts for under half of the shortfall where checked; the remainder is of unknown origin. Present in this sample are fewer than 95,000 clones, roughly four fifths of which were seen just once. The top ten clones comprise approximately 14% of the sample. Sample: peripheral blood. These receptors originate from a human donor in a cohort sampled during active COVID-19.

The V call is TRBV7-6, the J call TRBJ1-1; D is perhaps TRBD1 (6 bases). Trimming left V 2 bases short and J 1 base short, with 8 bases between. This CDR3 has 14 amino acids. Germline V gene lookup returns CDR1 SGHVS and CDR2 FNYEAQ. The CDR3 sequence is CASSLKQGNTEAFF. CDR3 in DNA: TGTGCCAGCAGCTTAAAACAGGGGAACACTGAAGCTTTCTTT.

The V and J genes are TRBV5-4 and TRBJ1-1; the match to TRBD1 covers 8 bases. With 4 bases clipped from V and 6 bases from J, the junction kept 8 bases outside the gene matches. The CDR3 covers 14 residues. The V gene's germline CDR1 is SGHNT and CDR2 YYREEE (reference sequence). The CDR3 DNA reads as TGTGCCAGCAGCAAACCTACAGGGGGAGCTGAAGCTTTCTTT. Protein: CASSKPTGGAEAFF.

V usage is TRBV27 and J usage is TRBJ1-5, with TRBD1 as a possible D gene (6 bases). Germline CDR1 and CDR2: MNHEY and SMNVEV (reference sequence). The V and J ends lost 8 bases and 0 bases respectively, with 20 bases between them. The CDR3 extends over 17 amino acids. The CDR3 here is CASRPGGPTISNQPQHF. The CDR3 DNA is TGTGCCAGCCGGCCGGGGGGCCCGACAATTAGCAATCAGCCCCAGCATTTT.

Notes on this clone: The sample has other DNA sequences that encode this CDR3 too. This rearrangement joins TRBV18 to TRBJ2-5; 7 bases map to TRBD1. Germline V gene sequence: CDR1 KGHSH, CDR2 LQKENI. CDR3 length: 14 residues. V dropped 2 bases and J dropped 5; count of bases not matched to a gene: 5. The CDR3 reads CASSPGDRGETQYF. CDR3 in DNA: TGTGCCAGCTCACCAGGGGACAGAGGGGAGACCCAGTACTTC.

The genes are TRBV2 and TRBJ1-4; D gene ambiguous. The CDR3 contains 13 residues. V lost 6 bases, J lost 7 bases, and 12 bases lay in between. Germline V lookup: CDR1 SNHLY, CDR2 FYNNEI. The CDR3 protein is CASSSPAGEKLFF. DNA of the CDR3: TGTGCCAGCAGCTCCCCCGCGGGTGAAAAACTGTTTTTT.